This entry lists 7 T cell receptor beta chains sequenced from one sample in a study of cytomegalovirus exposure and HLA in healthy donors. Measured with immunoSEQ multiplex PCR; TCRdb has only the in-frame clones, and not every one. The sample records a few hundred thousand clones, 80% to 90% being singletons. Material: PBMCs. All receptors come from a young woman in good health and CMV-seronegative.

The gene calls are TRBV6-1 and TRBJ1-5, with 8 bases that match TRBD1. Germline-derived CDR1 and CDR2 are MNHNS and SASEGT. This CDR3 region has 17 residues. The trim removed 0 bases at V and 3 bases at J, leaving 7 bases unmatched. The DNA for the CDR3 is TGTGCCAGCAGTGAAGCCCCGGACAGGGCCGTCAATCAGCCCCAGCATTTT. Its protein product is CASSEAPDRAVNQPQHF.

The rearrangement uses TRBV6-6 and TRBJ2-1; tentative D call: TRBD2 (5 bases). The length of the CDR3 is 14 residues. Germline-derived CDR1 and CDR2 are MNHNY and SVGAGI (reference sequence). Deletions cut 2 bases from V and 9 bases from J, with 14 bases between. The CDR3: CASSYEGSVGEQFF. The CDR3 nucleotides read TGTGCCAGCAGTTACGAGGGAAGCGTGGGTGAGCAGTTCTTC.

The chain uses TRBV29-1 and TRBJ2-7, with a possible D match to TRBD2 (5 bases). This CDR3 is built from 12 residues. Germline V lookup: CDR1 SQVTM, CDR2 ANQGSEA. The V end lost 7 bases, the J end lost 7 bases, and 17 bases lay between the germline ends. CDR3 coding DNA: TGCAGCGCCGCCCGGAGTTCGGGGGAGCAGTACTTC. This codes for CSAARSSGEQYF.

The chain employs TRBV23-1 and TRBJ1-2; TRBD1 matches at 8 bases. TRBV23-1 is labeled an ORF, and its function is uncertain. The CDR3 runs to 14 residues. J lost 4 bases, V lost 4 bases, and 5 bases had no gene match. Here the CDR3 reads CASSRRGRIYGYTF. The DNA for the CDR3 is TGCGCCAGCAGTCGCAGGGGGCGTATCTATGGCTACACCTTC.

J is TRBJ1-4 and V is TRBV27; the D gene is possibly TRBD1 (5 bases). Germline lookup yields CDR1 MNHEY and CDR2 SMNVEV (reference sequence). V was trimmed by 0 bases and J by 6 bases, leaving 11 bases between them. CDR3 length: 15 residues. The CDR3 bases are TGTGCCAGCAGTTTATCGCGGCCAGGGTATGAAAAACTGTTTTTT. It encodes CASSLSRPGYEKLFF.

V is TRBV2 and J is TRBJ2-1; 7 nucleotides align to TRBD2. V gave up 3 bases and J gave up 5 bases; unmatched junction bases: 10. This CDR3 is 16 amino acids long. The germline V gene has CDR1 SNHLY and CDR2 FYNNEI. The CDR3 is CASSESTSESHNEQFF. DNA for the CDR3: TGTGCCAGCAGTGAGTCAACTAGCGAGTCCCACAATGAGCAGTTCTTC.

In this sample, this clone turned up a few times. This sequence joins TRBV7-3 and TRBJ2-7; D is possibly TRBD2 (6 bases). The CDR3 has 14 residues. V was cut by 5 bases and J by 4 bases, with 15 bases left in between. Germline loops: CDR1 SGHTA, CDR2 FQGTGA. DNA for the CDR3: TGTGCCAGCAGCCCCCAGGGAGGAGGATACGAGCAGTACTTC. It encodes CASSPQGGGYEQYF. Filled out from reference TRBV7-3 and TRBJ2-7, the complete variable domain reads GAGVSQTPSNKVTEKGKYVELRCDPISGHTALYWYRQSLGQGPEFLIYFQGTGAADDSGLPNDRFFAVRPEGSVSTLKIQRTERGDSAVYLCASSPQGGGYEQYFGPGTRLTVT.